The next 7 T cell receptor beta chains were all read from a single sample in a study of vaccination effects on CD4 cells after COVID-19. Method: immunoSEQ multiplex PCR; TCRdb's copy keeps in-frame clones and lacks some. The data contain about 37,000 clones, 65% to 75% of them seen just once; the ten biggest clones take up about 3%. Subsequent to a culture period of about ten days, CD4+ T cells were isolated. These receptors lack a known antigen. The material was CD4+ T cells from PBMCs cultured without peptide, obtained before COVID-19 vaccination. The receptors shown here come from a human donor who received a COVID-19 vaccine.

The chain is built from TRBV30 and TRBJ1-2; 8 nucleotides line up with TRBD1. V was clipped by 3 bases and J by 7 bases; unmatched bases: 7. The CDR3 runs to 13 residues. CDR1 and CDR2 (germline): GTSNPN, SVGIG (reference sequence). In DNA, the CDR3 is TGTGCCTGGAGGGCAGGGGGCGGCGGTGGCTACACCTTC. Translation gives CAWRAGGGGGYTF.

The J gene is TRBJ2-5, the V gene TRBV10-3; D tentatively reads TRBD1 or TRBD2 (6 bases each). V lost 10 bases and J lost 2, with 20 bases in between. Germline V gene data show CDR1 as ENHRY and CDR2 as SYGVKD. This CDR3 is built from 15 residues. The CDR3 nucleotides are TGTGCCACCCGGGACACCTCGACTAGTCAAGAGACCCAGTACTTC. Residues: CATRDTSTSQETQYF.

CDR3 residues: CASSSHLARNTEAFF. In DNA form, the CDR3 reads TGCGCCAGCAGCTCCCACCTCGCCAGGAACACTGAAGCTTTCTTT. This rearrangement joins TRBV5-1 to TRBJ1-1, with D uncertain. The CDR3 length is 15 residues. Germline loops: CDR1 SGHRS, CDR2 YFSETQ. V was pared by 3 bases and J by 1 base, with 13 bases between.

CDR3 coding DNA: TGTGCCAGCAGTGAAATAGGGACAGGGTGGGCAGATACGCAGTATTTT. This sequence encodes CASSEIGTGWADTQYF. The gene calls are TRBV2 and TRBJ2-3, with 9 nucleotides matching TRBD1. Per the germline V gene, CDR1 is SNHLY and CDR2 is FYNNEI. The CDR3 extends over 16 amino acids. Germline trimming cut 2 bases from V and 4 bases from J; bases unmatched to any gene: 7.

The rearrangement uses TRBV5-4 and TRBJ2-3; D remains ambiguous. Looked up from germline, CDR1 is SGHNT and CDR2 is YYREEE (reference sequence). V lost 3 bases and J lost 2, with 10 bases in between. The CDR3 has 14 amino acids. Here the CDR3 DNA reads TGTGCCAGCAGCTCTGGACCCGACACAGATACGCAGTATTTT. Protein product: CASSSGPDTDTQYF. The full variable domain, rest sourced from reference TRBV5-4 and TRBJ2-3, is ETGVTQSPTHLIKTRGQQVTLRCSSQSGHNTVSWYQQALGQGPQFIFQYYREEENGRGNFPPRFSGLQFPNYSSELNVNALELDDSALYLCASSSGPDTDTQYFGPGTRLTVL.

The V gene is TRBV11-2, the J gene TRBJ2-6, with D possibly matching TRBD2 (6 bases). CDR3 length: 17 residues. With 1 base removed from V and 2 bases from J, the gap between germline ends came to 12 bases. Per germline, CDR1 SGHAT and CDR2 FQNNGV. CDR3: CASSLGPGGAGANVLTF. The DNA for the CDR3 is TGTGCCAGCAGCTTAGGCCCAGGAGGGGCTGGGGCCAACGTCCTGACTTTC.

The V call is TRBV4-2, the J call TRBJ2-4; TRBD2 matches 7 bases. V was clipped by 0 bases and J by 2 bases; unmatched bases: 7. CDR1 and CDR2 from the germline V gene are LGHNA and YNFKEQ. CDR3 length: 17 residues. CDR3 amino acids: CASSQEWAGVTKNIQYF. The CDR3 DNA is TGTGCCAGCAGCCAAGAATGGGCGGGGGTAACCAAAAACATTCAGTACTTC.